The next 25 T cell receptor beta chains were all read from a single sample in a study of blood T cell repertoires in COVID-19. Assay: immunoSEQ multiplex PCR; the TCRdb copy retains only in-frame clones and omits some. The sample lists tens of thousands of clones; over 65% were seen once. Material: peripheral blood. The receptors stem from a human donor with acute or convalescent COVID-19. The donor label of this sample is uncertain.

V and J are TRBV5-4 and TRBJ2-1, with 11 bases identical to TRBD2. V was pared by 7 bases and J by 12 bases, with 9 bases of the junction left unmatched. The germline gives CDR1 SGHNT, CDR2 YYREEE (reference sequence). The CDR3 runs to 13 residues. This CDR3 is CASSTSGVLGQFF. The DNA for the CDR3 is TGTGCCAGCTCGACTAGCGGGGTCCTCGGGCAGTTCTTC.

V usage is TRBV7-8 and J usage is TRBJ2-3; tentatively, D is TRBD2 (6 bases). CDR1 and CDR2 (germline): SGHVS, FQNEAQ. V lost 1 base, J lost 4 bases, and 18 bases lay in between. The CDR3 spans 17 residues. The CDR3 region is CASSLEGTRGRADTQYF. CDR3 bases: TGTGCCAGCAGCTTAGAGGGAACGCGGGGTCGGGCAGATACGCAGTATTTT.

This chain joins TRBV7-2 and TRBJ2-3, with 9 bases matching TRBD2. Germline loops: CDR1 SGHTA, CDR2 FQGNSA. The CDR3 runs 15 residues. V was clipped by 1 base and J by 6 bases; unmatched bases: 5. The CDR3 loop reads CASSLVGLATDTQYF. In nucleotides, the CDR3 is TGTGCCAGCAGCTTAGTCGGACTAGCGACTGATACGCAGTATTTT. The full variable domain, with the rest looked up from reference TRBV7-2 and TRBJ2-3, is GAGVSQSPSNKVTEKGKDVELRCDPISGHTALYWYRQSLGQGLEFLIYFQGNSAPDKSGLPSDRFSAERTGGSVSTLTIQRTQQEDSAVYLCASSLVGLATDTQYFGPGTRLTVL.

The chain links TRBV7-8 to TRBJ2-7, with 7 bases aligning to TRBD2. Germline V lookup: CDR1 SGHVS, CDR2 FQNEAQ. Germline trimming cut 4 bases from V and 5 bases from J; bases unmatched to any gene: 11. The CDR3 consists of 15 residues. The DNA of the CDR3 is TGTGCCAGCAGCTCGAGGCGGGAGTTCGGTCACGAGCAGTACTTC. It encodes CASSSRREFGHEQYF.

The rearrangement uses TRBV20-1 and TRBJ2-1; D might be TRBD2 (6 bases). V lost 6 bases to trimming and J lost 9 bases, with 12 bases between them. The CDR3 runs 11 residues. From germline, CDR1 is DFQATT and CDR2 SNEGSKA (reference sequence). This CDR3 reads CSAPLRGEQFF. CDR3 bases: TGCAGTGCGCCCTTGCGGGGTGAGCAGTTCTTC.

The chain is built from TRBV7-2 and TRBJ2-4, with D unresolved. In germline, CDR1 is SGHTA, CDR2 FQGNSA. CDR3 length: 14 amino acids. V was shortened by 6 bases and J by 4 bases, with 13 bases between the two germline ends. CDR3 in amino acids: CASSPSPDKNIQYF. In nucleotides, the CDR3 is TGTGCCAGCAGTCCCAGTCCAGATAAAAACATTCAGTACTTC.

The chain uses TRBV5-1 and TRBJ1-1; 8 bases line up with TRBD1. This CDR3 is 15 amino acids long. The ends lost 5 bases at V and 3 bases at J; junction bases unmatched: 9. Germline V CDR1 and CDR2: SGHRS, YFSETQ. As DNA, the CDR3 is TGCGCCAGCAGACCATCCCCGGGACAGGACACTGAAGCTTTCTTT. Encoded protein: CASRPSPGQDTEAFF.

V gene TRBV5-1 combines with J gene TRBJ1-6; 9 positions agree with TRBD1. Germline CDR1 reads SGHRS; CDR2 reads YFSETQ. CDR3 length: 15 amino acids. J was trimmed by 6 bases and V by 1 base; bases with no gene match: 2. In DNA form, the CDR3 reads TGCGCCAGCAGCTTGTCACAGGGGGCTAATTCACCCCTCCACTTT. As protein: CASSLSQGANSPLHF.

The chain joins TRBV11-2 to TRBJ1-6, with TRBD1 matching over 9 bases. Germline trimming cut 5 bases from V and 9 bases from J; bases unmatched to any gene: 5. The CDR3 consists of 14 residues. In germline, CDR1 is SGHAT, CDR2 FQNNGV. CDR3 residues: CASSRDRAASPLHF. In nucleotides, the CDR3 is TGTGCCAGCAGCCGGGACAGGGCGGCTTCACCCCTCCACTTT. The full variable domain, with the rest looked up from reference TRBV11-2 and TRBJ1-6, is EAGVAQSPRYKIIEKRQSVAFWCNPISGHATLYWYQQILGQGPKLLIQFQNNGVVDDSQLPKDRFSAERLKGVDSTLKIQPAKLEDSAVYLCASSRDRAASPLHFGNGTRLTVT.

This clone was seen a handful of times. The chain's CDR3 is CASSLAEGYEQFF. The CDR3 DNA follows: TGCGCCAGCAGCTTGGCCGAGGGATATGAGCAGTTCTTC. The chain carries TRBV5-1 and TRBJ2-1; weak D call: TRBD2 (5 bases). The CDR3 contains 13 residues. V lost 0 bases and J 8 bases, leaving 9 bases between the germline ends. The germline V gene encodes CDR1 SGHRS and CDR2 YFSETQ.

The chain recombines TRBV28 with TRBJ2-7; TRBD2 matches at 11 bases. Germline lookup yields CDR1 MDHEN and CDR2 SYDVKM. J was trimmed by 5 bases and V by 5 bases; bases with no gene match: 8. The CDR3 loop spans 15 amino acids. The CDR3 is CASSNSLAGGNEQYV. CDR3 nucleotide sequence: TGTGCCAGCAGTAACTCTCTAGCGGGGGGTAACGAGCAGTACGTC.

The rearrangement joins TRBV5-6 to TRBJ2-7; perhaps TRBD1 as D (6 bases). Trimming removed 1 base at V and 4 bases at J, with 15 bases between. The CDR3 runs to 15 residues. Germline CDR1 reads SGHDT; CDR2 reads YYEEEE. Here the CDR3 reads CASSLLAGDRYEQYF. CDR3 in DNA: TGTGCCAGCAGCTTGTTGGCAGGGGATCGTTACGAGCAGTACTTC.

This clone has just one count. The CDR3 loop reads CASSMRGQGTQPQHF. CDR3 DNA: TGTGCCAGTAGTATGCGGGGACAGGGCACTCAGCCCCAGCATTTT. The rearrangement uses TRBV19 and TRBJ1-5, with 9 bases fitting TRBD1. Trimming at V came to 3 bases and at J to 6 bases, leaving 6 bases not matched to a gene. From germline, CDR1 is LNHDA and CDR2 SQIVND (reference sequence). The CDR3 is 15 amino acids.

The chain carries TRBV7-6 and TRBJ2-7; 9 bases agree with TRBD1. The CDR3 is made up of 15 amino acids. Per germline, CDR1 SGHVS and CDR2 FNYEAQ. Trimming at V came to 1 base and at J to 5 bases, leaving 6 bases not matched to a gene. CDR3 DNA: TGTGCCAGCAGCTTAGGGGCGACAGGGGGGAACGAGCAGTACTTC. This translates into CASSLGATGGNEQYF. Full variable domain (missing parts from reference TRBV7-6 and TRBJ2-7): GAGVSQSPRYKVTKRGQDVALRCDPISGHVSLYWYRQALGQGPEFLTYFNYEAQQDKSGLPNDRFSAERPEGSISTLTIQRTEQRDSAMYRCASSLGATGGNEQYFGPGTRLTVT.

This chain connects TRBV28 to TRBJ2-5; D is perhaps TRBD1 (5 bases). The CDR3 loop spans 13 amino acids. Trimming removed 2 bases at V and 4 bases at J, with 8 bases between. Germline values: CDR1 MDHEN, CDR2 SYDVKM. CDR3 region: CASSLRTTETQYF. Written as DNA, the CDR3 is TGTGCCAGCAGTTTAAGGACAACAGAGACCCAGTACTTC.

The rearrangement links TRBV11-2 to TRBJ1-1; D may be TRBD1 (6 bases). The CDR3 runs to 14 residues. Germline assignment: CDR1 SGHAT and CDR2 FQNNGV. V lost 6 bases, J lost 4 bases, and 15 bases lay in between. CDR3 sequence: CASRGAGVSTEAFF. Written as DNA, the CDR3 is TGTGCCAGCAGGGGGGCAGGGGTGAGCACTGAAGCTTTCTTT.

The chain has TRBV5-4 and TRBJ2-2, with TRBD2 identical over 7 bases. From germline, CDR1 is SGHNT and CDR2 YYREEE (reference sequence). V lost 3 bases and J lost 5; bases outside the gene matches: 4. This CDR3 is built from 14 residues. As DNA, the CDR3 is TGTGCCAGCAGCTACCGAGCGGGGACCGGGGAGCTGTTTTTT. Amino acid sequence: CASSYRAGTGELFF.

The chain has TRBV7-2 and TRBJ2-1, with D possibly matching TRBD2 (6 bases). Germline values: CDR1 SGHTA, CDR2 FQGNSA. The CDR3 contains 17 residues. Trimming cost V 4 bases and J 4 bases, with 20 bases left between them. The CDR3 loop is CASSSLRAGSFYNEQFF. The CDR3, as DNA: TGTGCCAGCAGCTCTCTTAGGGCGGGATCCTTTTACAATGAGCAGTTCTTC.

V usage is TRBV15 and J usage is TRBJ2-3; D may be TRBD1 (7 bases). The CDR3 contains 13 residues. CDR1 and CDR2 (germline): LNHNV, YYDKDF (reference sequence). Between the trimmed V and J ends, which lost 9 bases and 4 bases, there was a span of 14 bases. Here the CDR3 DNA reads TGTGCCACGGCGGGACAGTTAGCAGATACGCAGTATTTT. This sequence encodes CATAGQLADTQYF.

This chain joins TRBV5-1 and TRBJ1-4; D perhaps matches TRBD1 (5 bases). Germline CDR1 and CDR2: SGHRS and YFSETQ. CDR3 length: 16 amino acids. V was clipped by 0 bases and J by 8 bases, with 17 bases between them. DNA of the CDR3: TGCGCCAGCAGCTTGGCCGGGGGGGACCTTGGCGAAAAACTGTTTTTT. It codes for CASSLAGGDLGEKLFF. The variable domain in full, with the rest retrieved from reference TRBV5-1 and TRBJ1-4, is KAGVTQTPRYLIKTRGQQVTLSCSPISGHRSVSWYQQTPGQGLQFLFEYFSETQRNKGNFPGRFSGRQFSNSRSEMNVSTLELGDSALYLCASSLAGGDLGEKLFFGSGTQLSVL.

This chain connects TRBV2 to TRBJ2-7, with TRBD1 as a possible D gene (5 bases). V lost 7 bases, J lost 0 bases, and 13 bases lay in between. In germline, CDR1 is SNHLY, CDR2 FYNNEI. CDR3 length equals 14 residues. The DNA for the CDR3 is TGTGCCAGCAAAGGGGATACGAACTCCTACGAGCAGTACTTC. Its translation is CASKGDTNSYEQYF.

The J gene is TRBJ1-2, the V gene TRBV7-2; D is possibly TRBD1 (6 bases). Looked up from germline, CDR1 is SGHTA and CDR2 is FQGNSA. The CDR3 contains 15 residues. V was clipped by 1 base and J by 2 bases, with 11 bases between them. CDR3 bases: TGTGCCAGCAGCTTAGACAGGGTGCTAAACTATGGCTACACCTTC. Translating gives CASSLDRVLNYGYTF.

This sequence joins TRBV18 and TRBJ2-3; D may be TRBD2 (6 bases). V was shortened by 3 bases and J by 0 bases, with 10 bases between the two germline ends. Germline V gene sequence: CDR1 KGHSH, CDR2 LQKENI. The CDR3 contains 15 residues. The CDR3, as DNA: TGTGCCAGCTCACCCCTAGCGCCAAGCACAGATACGCAGTATTTT. Translating gives CASSPLAPSTDTQYF.

The rearrangement uses TRBV19 and TRBJ1-6; the D is unclear. The ends were cut back, 3 bases at V and 1 base at J, with 13 bases in the middle. The CDR3 runs 17 residues. In germline, CDR1 is LNHDA, CDR2 SQIVND (reference sequence). Here the CDR3 DNA reads TGTGCCAGTAGTATTTTCCGGGTCGGGTCCTATAATTCACCCCTCCACTTT. Protein product: CASSIFRVGSYNSPLHF.

CDR3 nucleotide sequence: TGTGCCAGCAGCAAACGGACTAGCGGGAGGGTTTTCGATGAGCAGTTCTTC. Protein product: CASSKRTSGRVFDEQFF. The V and J genes are TRBV9 and TRBJ2-1, with 15 bases that match TRBD2. V was pared by 4 bases and J by 8 bases, with 10 bases of the junction left unmatched. The CDR3 is 17 residues long. Germline CDR1 and CDR2: SGDLS and YYNGEE.